This TCR beta chain was recovered during a study of blood T cell repertoires in COVID-19. Looking at the study overall: Whether acute or convalescent, the COVID-19 samples came from the United States, Italy and Spain. PBMCs, B-cell-depleted T cells, or T cells were the source of the cDNA or gDNA that made up the material.

Repertoires were generated with immunoSEQ multiplex PCR, while TCRdb's copy carries only in-frame clones and drops some. The sample carries 60,000 to 80,000 clones, roughly 86% recorded once. Trimming shortened V by 0 bases and J by 0 bases, and 7 bases separated the two germline ends. Germline V gene lookup returns CDR1 MNHEY and CDR2 SVGAGI. There are 15 residues in the CDR3. Specimen: peripheral blood. This sequence was found in a man aged 65 to 85 with acute or convalescent COVID-19. The rearrangement uses TRBV6-5 and TRBJ2-3; D is undetermined. CDR3 bases: TGTGCCAGCAGTTACTCCGAAGCTAGCACAGATACGCAGTATTTT. It codes for CASSYSEASTDTQYF.